This T cell receptor beta chain came from a study of CXCR3-negative and CXCR3-positive naive CD8 T cells. General study results and limits: Between one naive subset and the other, surface CD5 was comparable, and TCR strength was inferred from TRB CDR3 properties. CXCR3-positive naive cells had TRB CDR3s that were more hydrophobic than CXCR3-negative naive cells had. Memory, not naive, CXCR3-negative and CXCR3-positive cells differed in TRBV-TRBJ usage. Memory CD8+ cells showed much lower diversity, while both naive subsets were comparably high.

The authors made the TRB cDNA libraries by 5' RACE using UMI labels. TCRdb reanalyzed the 5' RACE reads and collapses them to one entry per CDR3 protein, without DNA. In total, the table holds 90,000 to 150,000 distinct CDR3 sequences. Naive CD8+ T cells had a CD45RO-CCR7+CD27+CD95- phenotype. Germline loops: CDR1 LGHDT, CDR2 YNNKEL (reference sequence). The CDR3 loop spans 21 amino acids. A note on this clonotype: Its matching antigen is unknown.

This TCR was recovered from a human donor in good health. Some clones in this sample may be carry-over from other donors' samples. The source material was naive CXCR3+ CD8+ T cells from blood. Stated subset: CD45RO-CCR7+CD27+CD95- naive CD8+ T cells expressing CXCR3 (TNR3+). J is TRBJ2-2 and V is TRBV3-1; TCRdb's D gene call, TRBD1, goes unchecked for lack of DNA. The CDR3 sequence is CASSQFPGTGAGTPNTGELFF.